These 28 T cell receptor beta chains were sequenced from one sample in a study of Graves' ophthalmopathy and Graves' hyperthyroidism (dated by TCRdb to between 2017 and 2018). The sequencer listed for this sample is Illumina HiSeq 2000. For repertoire sequencing, TCR beta CDR3 regions were amplified from RNA transcripts. The first round was an RT-PCR using HTBI primers with the Qiagen OneStep RT-PCR kit, and this first round was followed by a second-round multiplex PCR, then size selection and purification. The public sequencing data were trimmed at Q25 with fastp and processed into clonotypes with MiXCR by TCRdb, which kept only in-frame beta chains. All rows with the same CDR3 protein become a single entry with the most common DNA and genes. The sample table shows 150,000 to 200,000 distinct CDR3 sequences, and roughly two fifths are seen once. Roughly 5.8% of the sample is held by the ten biggest clonotypes.

The specimen was peripheral blood. The receptors stem from a woman aged 40 to 50 with Graves' ophthalmopathy. Donor details come from another sample of the same person, matched by shared clones.

At least ten counts were recorded for this clonotype. The chain links TRBV13 to TRBJ2-5; 8 bases agree with TRBD2. In germline, CDR1 is PRHDT, CDR2 FYEKMQ (reference sequence). CDR3 length equals 15 residues. V was clipped by 5 bases and J by 5 bases; unmatched bases: 10. In DNA, the CDR3 is TGTGCCAGCAGCCTCCGGGGGACTAGTGGGGAGACCCAGTACTTC. Its protein is CASSLRGTSGETQYF.

The chain recombines TRBV2 with TRBJ2-2, with 7 positions matching TRBD2. The CDR3 has 14 residues. Germline V gene lookup returns CDR1 SNHLY and CDR2 FYNNEI. Trimming at V came to 7 bases and at J to 2 bases, leaving 4 bases not matched to a gene. The CDR3 nucleotides read TGTGCCAGCATGGGAGGGGCCAACACCGGGGAGCTGTTTTTT. The encoded protein is CASMGGANTGELFF.

The CDR3 sequence is CASSLAGSGYTF. The CDR3 coding sequence is TGTGCCAGCAGTTTAGCGGGAAGTGGCTACACCTTC. This rearrangement joins TRBV12-3 or TRBV12-4 to TRBJ1-2; D unclear. CDR3 length equals 12 residues. V was shortened by 0 bases and J by 7 bases, with 6 bases between the two germline ends.

V gene TRBV11-2 combines with J gene TRBJ1-6; D not resolved. The V and J ends lost 9 bases and 9 bases respectively, with 21 bases between them. Germline lookup yields CDR1 SGHAT and CDR2 FQNNGV. The CDR3 contains 15 residues. The CDR3 DNA follows: TGTGCCAGTACCCCTCGAGGCATCGGCGTTTCACCCCTCCACTTT. This sequence encodes CASTPRGIGVSPLHF.

The sample holds many counts of this clonotype. CDR3 sequence (DNA): TGTGCCTGGAGTATGGGGTCGGAGCGAGTCAACTATGGCTACACCTTC. Its translation is CAWSMGSERVNYGYTF. This chain joins TRBV30 and TRBJ1-2; D uncertain. There are 16 residues in the CDR3. In germline, CDR1 is GTSNPN, CDR2 SVGIG (reference sequence). Trimming removed 2 bases from V and 2 bases from J, with 18 bases in between. The entire variable domain, with the rest obtained from reference TRBV30 and TRBJ1-2, is as follows: SQTIHQWPATLVQPVGSPLSLECTVEGTSNPNLYWYRQAAGRGLQLLFYSVGIGQISSEVPQNLSASRPQDRQFILSSKKLLLSDSGFYLCAWSMGSERVNYGYTFGSGTRLTVV.

This clonotype appeared many times. J is TRBJ2-7 and V is TRBV25-1; 12 bases are a match to TRBD1. Germline CDR1 MGHDK, CDR2 SYGVNS. V lost 6 bases to trimming and J lost 5 bases; unmatched junction nucleotides: 5. CDR3 size: 14 residues. DNA for the CDR3: TGTGCCAGCAGCCGGGACAGGGGGCGTGACGAGCAGTACTTC. It translates to CASSRDRGRDEQYF.

V is TRBV7-2 and J is TRBJ1-1; no reliable D call. Germline lookup yields CDR1 SGHTA and CDR2 FQGNSA. V lost 5 bases and J lost 1, with 8 bases in between. This CDR3 contains 13 residues. The CDR3 loop is CASSKVANTEAFF. The CDR3 nucleotides are TGTGCCAGCAGCAAGGTTGCGAACACTGAAGCTTTCTTT.

V and J are TRBV19 and TRBJ2-5; TRBD2 matches 10 bases. Germline V CDR1 and CDR2: LNHDA, SQIVND (reference sequence). V was pared by 5 bases and J by 9 bases, with 9 bases of the junction left unmatched. This CDR3 has 14 amino acids. Written as DNA, the CDR3 is TGTGCCAGTAGTTCCGGGACTAGCGAAAGGTCCCAGTACTTC. Translation: CASSSGTSERSQYF. The variable domain in full, completed from reference TRBV19 and TRBJ2-5, reads DGGITQSPKYLFRKEGQNVTLSCEQNLNHDAMYWYRQDPGQGLRLIYYSQIVNDFQKGDIAEGYSVSREKKESFPLTVTSAQKNPTAFYLCASSSGTSERSQYFGPGTRLLVL.

The chain joins TRBV28 to TRBJ1-1, with 8 bases lining up with TRBD1. There are 15 residues in the CDR3. Germline V gene sequence: CDR1 MDHEN, CDR2 SYDVKM. V lost 6 bases and J lost 2; bases outside the gene matches: 8. DNA of the CDR3: TGTGCCAGCAGCCTTTCGACAGGGGACAACACTGAAGCTTTCTTT. It codes for CASSLSTGDNTEAFF.

The chain joins TRBV6-1 to TRBJ2-7; 11 bases are shared with TRBD1. This CDR3 is built from 17 residues. The germline V gene has CDR1 MNHNS and CDR2 SASEGT. V lost 6 bases, J lost 6 bases, and 16 bases stayed unmatched. The CDR3 protein is CASSRPGQGGSPVEQYF. CDR3 nucleotide sequence: TGTGCCAGCAGCAGGCCGGGACAGGGGGGGAGTCCGGTCGAGCAGTACTTC.

V is TRBV24-1 and J is TRBJ1-5; D is ambiguous. The CDR3 has 12 residues. With 4 bases removed from V and 13 bases from J, the gap between germline ends came to 13 bases. Germline assignment: CDR1 KGHDR and CDR2 SFDVKD. CDR3 DNA sequence: TGTGCCACCAGTGAGGGTTGGAGCGAACAGCATTTT. Residues: CATSEGWSEQHF.

In this sample, this clonotype turned up once. The chain couples TRBV12-3 or TRBV12-4 to TRBJ1-1, with a weak D call TRBD1 (5 bases). Trimming pared 8 bases from V and 0 bases from J, leaving 13 bases between. The CDR3 length is 14 residues. CDR3 residues: CASAQVRMNTEAFF. The CDR3 DNA reads as TGTGCCAGCGCACAGGTTCGGATGAACACTGAAGCTTTCTTT.

The rearrangement links TRBV24-1 to TRBJ2-5; possible D gene TRBD2, 5 bases. CDR3 length: 15 amino acids. V dropped 0 bases and J dropped 1 base, with 8 bases sitting between them. Germline V gene lookup returns CDR1 KGHDR and CDR2 SFDVKD. Written as DNA, the CDR3 is TGTGCCACCAGTGATTTGCTAGGGAGCCAAGAGACCCAGTACTTC. Its protein is CATSDLLGSQETQYF.

This clonotype was counted at least ten times. The junction differs from germline at one of its ends, possibly a read error. This chain uses TRBV7-8 with TRBJ2-3, with D maybe TRBD2 (5 bases). Looked up from germline, CDR1 is SGHVS and CDR2 is FQNEAQ. The CDR3 extends over 16 amino acids. The CDR3 here is CVSSLALGSPGSTQYF. The CDR3 nucleotides are TGTGTCAGCAGCTTAGCGTTAGGCAGCCCGGGTAGTACGCAGTATTTT. Together with reference TRBV7-8 and TRBJ2-3, the CDR3 gives the full variable domain: GAGVSQSPRYKVAKRGQDVALRCDPISGHVSLFWYQQALGQGPEFLTYFQNEAQLDKSGLPSDRFFAERPEGSVSTLKIQRTQQEDSAVYLCVSSLALGSPGSTQYFGPGTRLTVL.

The V gene is TRBV6-2 or TRBV6-3, the J gene TRBJ2-5; 10 bases match TRBD2. Germline V lookup: CDR1 MNHEY, CDR2 SVGEGT. The CDR3 has 13 residues. Unmatched junction bases numbered 3, after V lost 6 bases and J lost 5 bases. The CDR3 reads CASRQGLAETQYF. In DNA form, the CDR3 reads TGTGCCAGCAGGCAGGGACTAGCGGAGACCCAGTACTTC.

The table lists this clonotype with many counts. A single base separates this from a much larger clone, so it may be a read error. This rearrangement joins TRBV6-2 or TRBV6-3 to TRBJ2-7; the D is unclear. The CDR3 loop spans 16 amino acids. Germline-derived CDR1 and CDR2 are MNHEY and SVGEGT. CDR3: CASSYSAYSLADERYF. The CDR3 nucleotides read TGTGCCAGCAGTTACTCGGCCTACTCACTCGCCGACGAGCGGTACTTC.

This clonotype was found many times. The CDR3 protein is CASSYSRSTGQETQYF. DNA for the CDR3: TGTGCCAGCAGTTACTCGAGGTCCACGGGGCAGGAGACCCAGTACTTC. The chain uses TRBV6-5 and TRBJ2-5; D could derive from TRBD1 or TRBD2 (5 bases each). V lost 0 bases and J 5 bases, leaving 16 bases between the germline ends. The germline V gene has CDR1 MNHEY and CDR2 SVGAGI. The CDR3 runs to 16 residues.

The chain recombines TRBV11-2 with TRBJ1-1, with D uncertain. Between the trimmed V and J ends, which lost 6 bases and 1 base, there was a span of 9 bases. Germline CDR1 and CDR2: SGHAT and FQNNGV. This CDR3 contains 13 residues. The CDR3 DNA follows: TGTGCCAGCAGGAGATCCCAGAACACTGAAGCTTTCTTT. Translating gives CASRRSQNTEAFF.

The sample holds many counts of this clonotype. The chain links TRBV12-3 or TRBV12-4 to TRBJ2-4; TRBD2 agrees at 9 bases. The CDR3 is 15 amino acids. V was pared by 5 bases and J by 8 bases, with 10 bases of the junction left unmatched. This CDR3 reads CASSMTAGGRDIQYF. Written as DNA, the CDR3 is TGTGCCAGCAGTATGACAGCGGGAGGAAGAGACATTCAGTACTTC.

The genes are TRBV6-2 or TRBV6-3 and TRBJ1-1, with TRBD1 matching over 7 bases. Trimming removed 4 bases from V and 2 bases from J; junction bases left unmatched: 10. Per the germline V gene, CDR1 is MNHEY and CDR2 is SVGEGT. This CDR3 contains 16 residues. The CDR3 nucleotides are TGTGCCAGCAGTTGGGACAGCCGAGGGACTAACACTGAAGCTTTCTTT. This encodes CASSWDSRGTNTEAFF.

At least ten counts were recorded for this clonotype. The chain employs TRBV7-2 and TRBJ1-5; D remains ambiguous. The CDR3 consists of 15 residues. V was clipped by 2 bases and J by 0 bases, with 8 bases between them. Germline loops: CDR1 SGHTA, CDR2 FQGNSA. CDR3 region: CASSLHGNSNQPQHF. In DNA form, the CDR3 reads TGTGCCAGCAGCTTACACGGTAATAGCAATCAGCCCCAGCATTTT.

This clonotype was seen repeatedly, ten times or more. The rearrangement links TRBV6-5 to TRBJ1-2, with D possibly matching TRBD1 (5 bases). V lost 8 bases to trimming and J lost 5 bases, with 18 bases between them. The CDR3 has 14 residues. Germline V lookup: CDR1 MNHEY, CDR2 SVGAGI. CDR3 in amino acids: CASAPSGVLYGYTF. As DNA, the CDR3 is TGTGCCAGCGCCCCATCGGGGGTTTTGTATGGCTACACCTTC.

As DNA, the CDR3 is TGTGCCAGCAGCCTATCCGGGACAGGGAACTATGGCTACACCTTC. It codes for CASSLSGTGNYGYTF. V and J are TRBV5-5 and TRBJ1-2, with 9 bases lining up with TRBD1. This CDR3 is built from 15 residues. Germline values: CDR1 SGHKS, CDR2 YYEKEE (reference sequence). V was pared by 4 bases and J by 2 bases, with 6 bases of the junction left unmatched.

This clonotype showed up many times. The chain has TRBV28 and TRBJ1-6; 8 nucleotides align to TRBD1. The CDR3 spans 15 residues. Germline-derived CDR1 and CDR2 are MDHEN and SYDVKM. The V gene end was trimmed by 3 bases and the J gene end by 9 bases; junction bases not matched to a gene: 7. The CDR3 reads CASSLTGTGFSPLHF. CDR3 DNA: TGTGCCAGCAGTTTGACCGGGACAGGATTTTCACCCCTCCACTTT.

The V gene is TRBV6-5, the J gene TRBJ2-2; tentative D call: TRBD2 (6 bases). The germline CDR1 and CDR2 sequences are MNHEY and SVGAGI. The V gene lost 0 bases and the J gene lost 4 bases, with 15 bases spanning the gap. CDR3 length: 17 residues. The CDR3 is CASSYSVWDLGTGELFF. The CDR3, as DNA: TGTGCCAGCAGTTACTCGGTATGGGACTTGGGCACCGGGGAGCTGTTTTTT.

The table lists this clonotype with many counts. The V call is TRBV28, the J call TRBJ1-6, with TRBD1 identical over 8 bases. Germline values: CDR1 MDHEN, CDR2 SYDVKM. The CDR3 loop spans 19 amino acids. The V gene end was trimmed by 2 bases and the J gene end by 5 bases; junction bases not matched to a gene: 14. The CDR3: CASSLSPGQGALNNSPLHF. The CDR3 region has the DNA TGTGCCAGCAGTTTAAGCCCCGGACAGGGAGCCCTAAATAATTCACCCCTCCACTTT.

There are many counts of this clonotype. This chain uses TRBV11-2 with TRBJ1-1; 7 bases are shared with TRBD1. This CDR3 region has 11 residues. Germline values: CDR1 SGHAT, CDR2 FQNNGV. After removal of 5 bases from V and 10 bases from J, the junction contained 4 bases not matched to a gene. CDR3 sequence reads: CASSLDRVAFF. DNA of the CDR3: TGTGCCAGCAGCCTCGACAGGGTAGCTTTCTTT.

This clonotype was detected ten times or more. The CDR3 loop reads CASSRQGQQPQHF. The DNA of the CDR3 is TGTGCCAGCTCACGACAGGGTCAACAGCCCCAGCATTTT. The chain is built from TRBV18 and TRBJ1-5, with 7 bases lining up with TRBD1. This CDR3 is built from 13 residues. Per germline, CDR1 KGHSH and CDR2 LQKENI. Trimming at V came to 4 bases and at J to 7 bases, leaving 4 bases not matched to a gene.